The 5 T cell receptor beta chains below all came from one sample that was sequenced in a study of cytomegalovirus exposure and HLA in healthy donors. The PCR had 60 Vbeta and 13 Jbeta primers. The data were produced by immunoSEQ multiplex PCR, yet TCRdb's version contains in-frame clones alone and is incomplete. The profile shows about 150,000 clones, about four fifths of them singletons. Sequencing was performed on PBMCs. These receptors all come from a man younger than 35 in good health and CMV-seronegative.

The rearrangement uses TRBV9 and TRBJ1-2, with D tentatively TRBD1 (6 bases). Germline V gives CDR1 SGDLS, CDR2 YYNGEE. V dropped 3 bases and J dropped 7 bases, with 22 bases sitting between them. The CDR3 has 16 amino acids. In DNA, the CDR3 is TGTGCCAGCAGCGCCGCCCTCCTTGGGGGCCCGGGTGGCTACACCTTC. Translation gives CASSAALLGGPGGYTF.

The chain recombines TRBV19 with TRBJ1-5, with D possibly being TRBD1 (6 bases). Germline values: CDR1 LNHDA, CDR2 SQIVND (reference sequence). The CDR3 loop spans 15 amino acids. V was cut by 5 bases and J by 4 bases, with 15 bases left in between. The CDR3 sequence: CASSSGPGANQPQHF. The CDR3 nucleotides read TGTGCCAGTAGTTCCGGGCCAGGGGCAAATCAGCCCCAGCATTTT. Together with reference TRBV19 and TRBJ1-5, the CDR3 gives the full variable domain: DGGITQSPKYLFRKEGQNVTLSCEQNLNHDAMYWYRQDPGQGLRLIYYSQIVNDFQKGDIAEGYSVSREKKESFPLTVTSAQKNPTAFYLCASSSGPGANQPQHFGDGTRLSIL.

This clone was seen a single time. The chain has TRBV10-1 and TRBJ2-3; no clear D. The CDR3 is 15 residues long. Germline V gene data show CDR1 as WNHNN and CDR2 as SYGVQD (reference sequence). Trimming stripped 2 bases from V and 3 bases from J, with 12 bases between. The chain's CDR3 is CASSEVALRTDTQYF. The CDR3 nucleotides read TGCGCCAGCAGTGAGGTAGCATTGAGGACAGATACGCAGTATTTT.

The rearrangement uses TRBV30 and TRBJ2-2, with D possibly matching TRBD2 (6 bases). CDR3 size: 16 residues. Germline-derived CDR1 and CDR2 are GTSNPN and SVGIG (reference sequence). V lost 5 bases and J lost 0, with 16 bases in between. The CDR3 DNA follows: TGTGCCTGGGTGGGACTGGCGACTTCGAACACCGGGGAGCTGTTTTTT. Translation gives CAWVGLATSNTGELFF.

The chain carries TRBV18 and TRBJ1-1; a possible D gene is TRBD1 (5 bases). Germline values: CDR1 KGHSH, CDR2 LQKENI. This CDR3 has 12 residues. Trimming shortened V by 2 bases and J by 6 bases, and 7 bases separated the two germline ends. The CDR3 DNA is TGTGCCAGCTCACCAGGGGGGTCTGAAGCTTTCTTT. Translation: CASSPGGSEAFF.